This is a list of T cell receptor beta chains from one sample in a study of blood T cell repertoires in COVID-19. Assay used: immunoSEQ multiplex PCR; TCRdb lists only in-frame clones, some missing. The sample yields some 240,000 clones, over 75% seen once. What was sequenced was PBMCs or T cells enriched from blood (not recorded which). These receptors came from a woman aged 40 to 50 who had been exposed to COVID-19. Each CDR3 is given with its conserved first and last residue. The order of the fields is V gene, D gene, clone size, J gene, CDR3 DNA, CDR3 protein. D genes are given only for firm matches. Clone size appears in some rows only: once, few, many, or a class for an expanded clone.

>TRBV5-1|.|.|TRBJ2-7
TGCGCCAGCAGCATGACAACAACCTACGAGCAGTACTTC
CASSMTTTYEQYF
>TRBV18|.|.|TRBJ2-4
TGTGCCAGCTCAGGGACCAACGTGGGGACAAAATCCACGGTCTTC
CASSGTNVGTKSTVF
>TRBV2|.|.|TRBJ1-1
TGTGCCAGCATTCACCGACAGCTGAGCTTTGAGAACACTGAAGCTTTCTTT
CASIHRQLSFENTEAFF
>TRBV5-1|TRBD2|.|TRBJ2-5
TGCGCCAGCAGCTTGGGGTCTAGCGGGGGTAAAGAGACCCAGTACTTC
CASSLGSSGGKETQYF
>TRBV6-5|.|.|TRBJ2-7
TGTGCCAGCTCAAGGGGGATTGAGTACGAGCAGTACTTC
CASSRGIEYEQYF
>TRBV4-3|TRBD1|.|TRBJ1-2
TGCGCCAGCAGCCAAGATCGAGTCAGGGGGCATTCCTATGGCTACACCTTC
CASSQDRVRGHSYGYTF
>TRBV9|.|.|TRBJ2-7
TGTGCCAGCAGCGTAGGCCCGGGCCGGGACTCCTACGAGCAGTACTTC
CASSVGPGRDSYEQYF
>TRBV30|TRBD1|.|TRBJ2-5
TGTGCCTTCCGACAGGGCCAAGAGACCCAGTACTTC
CAFRQGQETQYF
>TRBV5-6|.|.|TRBJ1-4
TGTGCCAGCAGCCTCCGGGACTCGGGTGAAAAACTGTTTTTT
CASSLRDSGEKLFF
>TRBV7-2|TRBD1|.|TRBJ2-5
TGTGCCAGCAGCCCGGGACAGGGCCTTGAGACCCAGTACTTC
CASSPGQGLETQYF
>TRBV4-3|.|.|TRBJ2-1
TGCGCCAGCAGCCAAGATCTAGTTAGCGCCTCCTACAATGAGCAGTTCTTC
CASSQDLVSASYNEQFF
>TRBV6-5|TRBD2|.|TRBJ2-5
TGTGCCAGCAGTTTGGCGGGGGAGGCGACACAAGAGACCCAGTACTTC
CASSLAGEATQETQYF
>TRBV24-1|.|.|TRBJ1-1
TGTGCCACCAGGGAGACAGTGAACACTGAAGCTTTCTTT
CATRETVNTEAFF
>TRBV28|.|.|TRBJ1-1
TGTGCCAGCAGTTCCCTAGCAGGATCCGGCACTGAAGCTTTCTTT
CASSSLAGSGTEAFF
>TRBV19|TRBD2|.|TRBJ2-1
TGTGCCAGTAGTCGGTCCCTAGCGGGTTACAATGAGCAGTTCTTC
CASSRSLAGYNEQFF
>TRBV5-1|TRBD1|.|TRBJ1-2
TGTGCCAGCAGCTTGACAGGGGACTATGGCTACACCTTC
CASSLTGDYGYTF
>TRBV6-5|.|.|TRBJ2-2
TGTGCCAGCAGAACGAGTGGTGCTAACACCGGGGAGCTGTTTTTT
CASRTSGANTGELFF
>TRBV5-1|TRBD1|.|TRBJ1-4
TGCGCCAGCAGCTTAACAGGGGCTAGTAATGAAAAACTGTTTTTT
CASSLTGASNEKLFF
>TRBV5-1|.|once|TRBJ1-6
TGCGCCAGCAGCTTGGGCCTGACAGGAGGACCTAATTCACCCCTCCACTTT
CASSLGLTGGPNSPLHF
>TRBV27|.|.|TRBJ1-2
TGTGCCAGCAGTCCCGGAAGAGCGTATGGCTACACCTTC
CASSPGRAYGYTF
>TRBV5-1|.|.|TRBJ1-2
TGCGCCAGCAGCTCGTCAGGGGCCTCGGGCTACACCTTC
CASSSSGASGYTF
>TRBV18|.|.|TRBJ1-1
TGTGCCAGCTCCCTATTTGACAATTCTGAAGCTTTCTTT
CASSLFDNSEAFF
>TRBV5-1|.|.|TRBJ1-2
TGCGCCAGCAGCTTGGCCCAGCAGGGATCGGACGGCTACACCTTC
CASSLAQQGSDGYTF
>TRBV28|.|.|TRBJ1-2
TGTGCCAGTGCCCGGGGGGGGGCAAACTATGGCTACACCTTC
CASARGGANYGYTF
>TRBV28|.|once|TRBJ1-5
TGTGCCAGCAGTTTCTCGGGGGTCATTCAGCCCCAGCATTTT
CASSFSGVIQPQHF
>TRBV2|.|.|TRBJ1-5
TGTGCCAGCAGTACGGGGGATCAGCCCCAGCATTTT
CASSTGDQPQHF
>TRBV21-1|.|.|TRBJ1-4
TGTGCCAGCTTATCAAATCCTACATTTTACAGAGCAACTAATGAAAAACTGTTTTTT
CASLSNPTFYRATNEKLFF
>TRBV11-3|.|once|TRBJ2-2
TGTGCCAGCAGCTTAGGAGGGGGACGGGTCACCGGGGAGCTGTTTTTT
CASSLGGGRVTGELFF
>TRBV7-9|TRBD1|.|TRBJ1-4
TGTGCCAGCAACCACGGGACAGAGACAACAACTAATGAAAAACTGTTTTTT
CASNHGTETTTNEKLFF
>TRBV11-2|.|.|TRBJ2-1
TGTGCCAGCAGCTGGGGGCCGGTCTACAATGAGCAGTTCTTC
CASSWGPVYNEQFF
>TRBV5-1|.|.|TRBJ1-1
TGTGCCAGCAGCTTGATCGGGGGAGAAGCTTTCTTT
CASSLIGGEAFF
>TRBV7-3|.|.|TRBJ1-1
TGTGCCAGCAGCTTAACGGGCAGGGGAAACACTGAAGCTTTCTTT
CASSLTGRGNTEAFF
>TRBV9|.|.|TRBJ2-1
TGTGCCAGCAGCGTAAACCCGACTTGGCCTGACAATGAGCAGTTCTTC
CASSVNPTWPDNEQFF
>TRBV3-1/TRBV3-2|TRBD1|.|TRBJ2-7
TGTGCCAGCAGCCGGGGGACAGGGGGTTACGAGCAGTACTTC
CASSRGTGGYEQYF
>TRBV6-1|.|.|TRBJ2-3
TGTGCCAGCAGTGAACCGGGACTCACAGATACGCAGTATTTT
CASSEPGLTDTQYF
>TRBV30|.|few|TRBJ2-1
TGTGCCTGTGGCGGGAACTACAATGAGCAGTTCTTC
CACGGNYNEQFF
>TRBV10-3|TRBD1|.|TRBJ2-7
TGTGCCATCAGTGAGTCCCTCCAGGGACAGGGCTTGCGCGAGCAGTACTTC
CAISESLQGQGLREQYF
>TRBV19|.|once|TRBJ1-2
TGTGCCAGTAGTCCCAACAGGGCGGGGGGCTATGGCTACACCTTC
CASSPNRAGGYGYTF
>TRBV6-4|TRBD2|few|TRBJ2-1
TGTGCCAGCAGTGACTTCGGGACTAGCGGGGAAATTGTGCAGTTCTTC
CASSDFGTSGEIVQFF
>TRBV7-2|TRBD1|once|TRBJ2-2
TGTGCCAGCACCGAGGGACAGGGGGAGGCCGGGGAGCTGTTTTTT
CASTEGQGEAGELFF
>TRBV19|TRBD1|.|TRBJ2-1
TGTGCCAGTACGGACAGGGCTGGGATCGATGAGCAGTTCTTC
CASTDRAGIDEQFF
>TRBV3-1/TRBV3-2|TRBD1|.|TRBJ1-1
TGTGCCAGCAGCCAAGTCCAGGGGGCAAGCACTGAAGCTTTCTTT
CASSQVQGASTEAFF
>TRBV14|.|.|TRBJ1-2
TGTGCCAGCAGCCCGACAGACAACTATGGCTACACCTTC
CASSPTDNYGYTF